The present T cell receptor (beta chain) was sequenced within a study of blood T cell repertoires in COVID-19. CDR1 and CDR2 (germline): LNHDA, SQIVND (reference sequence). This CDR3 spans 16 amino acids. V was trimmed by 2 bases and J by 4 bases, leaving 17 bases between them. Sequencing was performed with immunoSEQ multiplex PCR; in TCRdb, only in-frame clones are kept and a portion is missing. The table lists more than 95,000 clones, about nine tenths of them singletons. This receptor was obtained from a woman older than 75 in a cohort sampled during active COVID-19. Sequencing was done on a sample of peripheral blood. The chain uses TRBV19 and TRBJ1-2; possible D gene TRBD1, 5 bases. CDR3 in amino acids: CASSITSGEGGYGYTF. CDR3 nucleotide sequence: TGTGCCAGTAGTATAACTTCGGGGGAAGGAGGCTATGGCTACACCTTC.